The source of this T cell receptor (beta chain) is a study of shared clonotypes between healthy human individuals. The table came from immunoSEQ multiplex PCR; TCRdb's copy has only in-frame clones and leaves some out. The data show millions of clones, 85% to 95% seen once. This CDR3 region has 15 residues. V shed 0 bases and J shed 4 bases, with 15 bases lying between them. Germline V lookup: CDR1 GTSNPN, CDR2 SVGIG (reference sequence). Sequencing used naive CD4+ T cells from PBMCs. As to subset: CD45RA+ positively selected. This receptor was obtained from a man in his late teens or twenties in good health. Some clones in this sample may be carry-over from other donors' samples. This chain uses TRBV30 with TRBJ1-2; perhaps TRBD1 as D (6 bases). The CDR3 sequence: CAWSVPRGQLYGYTF. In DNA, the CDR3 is TGTGCCTGGAGTGTACCCCGAGGACAGCTCTATGGCTACACCTTC. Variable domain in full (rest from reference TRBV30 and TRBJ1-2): SQTIHQWPATLVQPVGSPLSLECTVEGTSNPNLYWYRQAAGRGLQLLFYSVGIGQISSEVPQNLSASRPQDRQFILSSKKLLLSDSGFYLCAWSVPRGQLYGYTFGSGTRLTVV.